This passage covers 26 T cell receptor beta chains from one sample sequenced in a study of immune reconstitution after stem cell transplant in scleroderma. Using its own MiXCR run on the RT-PCR reads, TCRdb lists one record per CDR3 protein. Here the sample spans more than 4,500 distinct CDR3 sequences, approximately 8.7% being singletons. The sample was collected before or after autologous hematopoietic stem cell transplantation (not recorded which). Receptors originate from a male donor with systemic sclerosis.

This clonotype was seen a handful of times. The rearrangement uses TRBV5-1 and TRBJ1-6; D might be TRBD1 (6 bases). With 0 bases removed from V and 0 bases from J, the gap between germline ends came to 13 bases. The CDR3 is made up of 18 amino acids. The germline V gene encodes CDR1 SGHRS and CDR2 YFSETQ. In DNA form, the CDR3 reads TGCGCCAGCAGCTTGGCCTGGGACACTAGCTCCTATAATTCACCCCTCCACTTT. This codes for CASSLAWDTSSYNSPLHF.

By share, this clonotype ranks as large. The V and J genes are TRBV6-2 or TRBV6-3 and TRBJ1-2, with D possibly being TRBD1 (5 bases). Germline V lookup: CDR1 MNHEY, CDR2 SVGEGT. CDR3 length: 14 residues. Trimming took off 5 bases at V and 3 bases at J, with 13 bases between the two ends. CDR3: CASSRDPADYGYTF. CDR3 DNA: TGTGCCAGCAGTCGGGACCCTGCCGACTATGGCTACACCTTC.

CDR3 amino acids: CASSGGTSGSYNEQFF. The CDR3 DNA sequence: TGCGCCAGCAGCGGCGGGACTAGCGGCTCCTACAATGAGCAGTTCTTC. The chain recombines TRBV5-1 with TRBJ2-1; 11 positions agree with TRBD2. With V trimmed by 4 bases and J by 0 bases, 3 bases remained unmatched. This CDR3 has 16 residues. CDR1 is SGHRS, CDR2 YFSETQ, per germline.

The rearrangement joins TRBV7-2 to TRBJ1-1; 7 bases fit TRBD1. With 1 base clipped from V and 13 bases from J, the junction kept 12 bases outside the gene matches. The CDR3 has 14 amino acids. Germline V gives CDR1 SGHTA, CDR2 FQGNSA. The CDR3 reads CASSLEPPAGGGFF. The CDR3 region has the DNA TGTGCCAGCAGCTTAGAACCCCCGGCAGGGGGAGGTTTCTTT.

By frequency in the sample, this clonotype is medium-sized (0.01 to 0.1%). The chain employs TRBV7-2 and TRBJ2-7, with 9 nucleotides matching TRBD1. The V segment lost 5 bases and the J segment 2 bases; nucleotides outside the gene matches: 4. Germline lookup yields CDR1 SGHTA and CDR2 FQGNSA. The CDR3 is made up of 14 amino acids. Here the CDR3 DNA reads TGTGCCAGCAGCCAAGGGACAGGGACCTACGAGCAGTACTTC. It translates to CASSQGTGTYEQYF.

This clonotype is categorized as medium-sized. J is TRBJ1-2 and V is TRBV5-1; 10 bases agree with TRBD1. The CDR3 has 17 residues. Losses at the gene ends were 0 bases for V and 2 bases for J; bases not matched to a gene: 7. The germline CDR1 and CDR2 sequences are SGHRS and YFSETQ. CDR3: CASSLEGTGDQNYGYTF. For the CDR3, the DNA is TGCGCCAGCAGCTTGGAAGGGACAGGGGATCAGAACTATGGCTACACCTTC.

V and J are TRBV28 and TRBJ2-7; tentatively, D is TRBD1 or TRBD2 (5 bases each). CDR1 MDHEN and CDR2 SYDVKM come from the germline V gene. V dropped 3 bases and J dropped 2 bases, with 14 bases sitting between them. The CDR3 length is 15 residues. The CDR3 DNA reads as TGTGCCAGCAGTTTTATTGGGGGTACGGCCTACGAGCAGTACTTC. Protein product: CASSFIGGTAYEQYF.

In this sample, this clonotype is large. DNA of the CDR3: TGTGCCAGCAGCTTAGGCCTTAGAGGGGACACTGAAGCTTTCTTT. Encoded protein: CASSLGLRGDTEAFF. The chain uses TRBV13 and TRBJ1-1; possibly TRBD1 for D (5 bases). The CDR3 has 15 amino acids. Per germline, CDR1 PRHDT and CDR2 FYEKMQ (reference sequence). Trimming took off 0 bases at V and 3 bases at J, with 11 bases between the two ends.

This clonotype came up a few times. The rearrangement links TRBV6-5 to TRBJ1-2, with 8 positions matching TRBD1. With 0 bases clipped from V and 2 bases from J, the junction kept 5 bases outside the gene matches. Germline assignment: CDR1 MNHEY and CDR2 SVGAGI. CDR3 size: 16 residues. This chain's CDR3 is CASSYSGTGVNYGYTF. The CDR3, as DNA: TGTGCCAGCAGTTACTCGGGGACAGGCGTCAACTATGGCTACACCTTC.

This clonotype occurred a few times. This rearrangement joins TRBV7-8 to TRBJ2-3; D is undetermined. Germline CDR1 is SGHVS and CDR2 is FQNEAQ. This CDR3 region has 12 residues. V was trimmed by 1 base and J by 9 bases, leaving 8 bases between them. In DNA form, the CDR3 reads TGTGCCAGCAGCTTAGGGGTCCAGACGCAGTATTTT. It encodes CASSLGVQTQYF. The whole variable domain, filled in from reference TRBV7-8 and TRBJ2-3, reads GAGVSQSPRYKVAKRGQDVALRCDPISGHVSLFWYQQALGQGPEFLTYFQNEAQLDKSGLPSDRFFAERPEGSVSTLKIQRTQQEDSAVYLCASSLGVQTQYFGPGTRLTVL.

This clonotype was seen only a few times. The rearrangement uses TRBV5-1 and TRBJ2-1; 9 bases align to TRBD2. The CDR3 is 16 residues long. In germline, CDR1 is SGHRS, CDR2 YFSETQ. The trim removed 0 bases at V and 2 bases at J, leaving 3 bases unmatched. The CDR3 DNA reads as TGCGCCAGCAGCTTGGGTAGCGGGGGCGCCTACAATGAGCAGTTCTTC. Protein sequence: CASSLGSGGAYNEQFF.

The chain uses TRBV9 and TRBJ2-7, with D possibly matching TRBD1 (5 bases). CDR3 length: 14 residues. From germline, CDR1 is SGDLS and CDR2 YYNGEE. Trimming pared 0 bases from V and 5 bases from J, leaving 12 bases between. The CDR3 protein is CASSVEARVHEQYF. CDR3 nucleotide sequence: TGTGCCAGCAGCGTAGAGGCCAGGGTCCACGAGCAGTACTTC.

The chain links TRBV7-2 to TRBJ1-1, with a weak D call TRBD1 (5 bases). Trimming left V 5 bases short and J 3 bases short, with 16 bases between. Germline V gene lookup returns CDR1 SGHTA and CDR2 FQGNSA. This CDR3 spans 15 amino acids. The CDR3 loop is CASSPTGGDYTEAFF. For the CDR3, the DNA is TGTGCCAGCAGCCCCACGGGAGGGGACTACACTGAAGCTTTCTTT.

This clonotype is deemed large (0.1 to 1%). The chain uses TRBV11-3 and TRBJ2-7, with 7 nucleotides matching TRBD2. V lost 5 bases, J lost 1 base, and 11 bases stayed unmatched. The CDR3 extends over 16 amino acids. The germline gives CDR1 SGHNT, CDR2 YENEEA. The CDR3 here is CASSPPAAGRSYEQYF. The DNA of the CDR3 is TGTGCCAGCAGCCCCCCCGCAGCGGGACGATCCTACGAGCAGTACTTC. The complete variable domain, with remaining parts taken from reference TRBV11-3 and TRBJ2-7, reads EAGVVQSPRYKIIEKKQPVAFWCNPISGHNTLYWYLQNLGQGPELLIRYENEEAVDDSQLPKDRFSAERLKGVDSTLKIQPAELGDSAVYLCASSPPAAGRSYEQYFGPGTRLTVT.

The genes are TRBV28 and TRBJ1-1, with 8 bases matching TRBD1. There are 16 residues in the CDR3. Unmatched junction bases numbered 9, after V lost 5 bases and J lost 1 base. The V gene's germline CDR1 is MDHEN and CDR2 SYDVKM. CDR3 nucleotide sequence: TGTGCCAGCAGTCCCTATACCGGGACAGGGAACACTGAAGCTTTCTTT. Translation gives CASSPYTGTGNTEAFF.

This chain links TRBV5-1 with TRBJ2-1; D perhaps matches TRBD2 (6 bases). The CDR3 sequence is 14 residues long. Trimming left V 4 bases short and J 3 bases short, with 11 bases between. CDR1 and CDR2 from the germline V gene are SGHRS and YFSETQ. The CDR3 DNA reads TGCGCCAGCAGCCGCGCGGGGAACTACAATGAGCAGTTCTTC. Encoded protein: CASSRAGNYNEQFF.

The chain recombines TRBV12-3 or TRBV12-4 with TRBJ1-1; D is possibly TRBD1 (6 bases). The CDR3 is 14 residues long. The germline V and J ends were trimmed by 3 bases and 1 base, with 9 bases remaining between them. In DNA form, the CDR3 reads TGTGCCAGCAGTTTTCAGGGGCCGAACACTGAAGCTTTCTTT. It yields the protein CASSFQGPNTEAFF.

Sample share makes this clonotype medium-sized. The chain employs TRBV20-1 and TRBJ2-4; no definite D call. The V gene's germline CDR1 is DFQATT and CDR2 SNEGSKA (reference sequence). The CDR3 runs to 13 residues. V was cut by 6 bases and J by 4 bases, with 13 bases left in between. This CDR3 reads CSAYVSAKNIQYF. CDR3 nucleotide sequence: TGCAGTGCCTATGTCTCGGCGAAAAACATTCAGTACTTC.

On this clonotype: Compared with germline, one end of the junction differs, possibly owing to a read error. The chain carries TRBV20-1 and TRBJ2-1, with TRBD2 matching over 15 bases. In germline, CDR1 is DFQATT, CDR2 SNEGSKA (reference sequence). This CDR3 comprises 13 residues. The CDR3 nucleotides are TGCAGTGCTAGTAGGACTAGCGGGGGGGCGCATTATTTC. Translation: CSASRTSGGAHYF.

This clonotype is labeled as medium-sized (0.01 to 0.1%). The rearrangement links TRBV10-3 to TRBJ1-2, with a tentative D call TRBD1 (5 bases). V dropped 2 bases and J dropped 5 bases, with 9 bases sitting between them. Germline CDR1 reads ENHRY; CDR2 reads SYGVKD. This CDR3 has 13 amino acids. The CDR3 region has the DNA TGTGCCATCAGTGAGCAGGGAAATTATGGCTACACCTTC. This codes for CAISEQGNYGYTF.

This clonotype has only a few counts. The genes are TRBV15 and TRBJ1-3; 8 bases align to TRBD1. The germline V gene encodes CDR1 LNHNV and CDR2 YYDKDF (reference sequence). Germline trimming cut 0 bases from V and 4 bases from J; bases unmatched to any gene: 5. The CDR3 loop spans 16 amino acids. The CDR3 sequence: CATSRETGTGGNTIYF. CDR3 nucleotides: TGTGCCACCAGCAGAGAAACCGGGACAGGAGGAAACACCATATATTTT. Based on the CDR3 plus reference TRBV15 and TRBJ1-3, the full variable domain is DAMVIQNPRYQVTQFGKPVTLSCSQTLNHNVMYWYQQKSSQAPKLLFHYYDKDFNNEADTPDNFQSRRPNTSFCFLDIRSPGLGDTAMYLCATSRETGTGGNTIYFGEGSWLTVV.

This clonotype was observed a handful of times. V usage is TRBV12-3 or TRBV12-4 and J usage is TRBJ2-7; a weak D match, TRBD2 (6 bases). The CDR3 has 17 residues. V was shortened by 1 base and J by 0 bases, with 16 bases between the two germline ends. CDR3 nucleotides: TGTGCCAGCAGTTTAGGAGTGTGGGGGGTGAGCTCCTACGAGCAGTACTTC. Translation gives CASSLGVWGVSSYEQYF.

This chain uses TRBV27 with TRBJ2-1; D is uncertain. Trimming took 3 bases from V and 5 from J, leaving 14 bases between them. Germline V gene data show CDR1 as MNHEY and CDR2 as SMNVEV (reference sequence). This CDR3 contains 15 residues. The CDR3 DNA follows: TGTGCCAGCAGTTTGGGTATTCTCATACACAATGAGCAGTTCTTC. Translating gives CASSLGILIHNEQFF.

This clonotype has only a few counts. V is TRBV18 and J is TRBJ2-7, with unresolved D. V was clipped by 5 bases and J by 5 bases, with 10 bases between them. There are 12 residues in the CDR3. Per germline, CDR1 KGHSH and CDR2 LQKENI. The CDR3 protein is CASSGATDEQYF. The CDR3 region has the DNA TGTGCCAGCTCAGGCGCCACGGACGAGCAGTACTTC.

CDR3 sequence (DNA): TGCGCCAGCAGCCGGGGGCCCGGCGTCTCTGGAAACACCATATATTTT. It codes for CASSRGPGVSGNTIYF. The chain carries TRBV4-3 and TRBJ1-3, with D maybe TRBD1 (6 bases). V was pared by 4 bases and J by 0 bases, with 13 bases between. Germline CDR1 reads LGHNA; CDR2 reads YSLEER. This CDR3 contains 16 residues.

This clonotype occurred a few times. The chain couples TRBV28 to TRBJ2-5; D is unresolved. Germline-derived CDR1 and CDR2 are MDHEN and SYDVKM. V lost 6 bases and J lost 5, with 7 bases in between. The CDR3 length is 11 residues. The CDR3 region is CASSLYETQYF. Here the CDR3 DNA reads TGTGCCAGCAGCCTATATGAGACCCAGTACTTC. Together with reference TRBV28 and TRBJ2-5, the CDR3 gives the full variable domain: DVKVTQSSRYLVKRTGEKVFLECVQDMDHENMFWYRQDPGLGLRLIYFSYDVKMKEKGDIPEGYSVSREKKERFSLILESASTNQTSMYLCASSLYETQYFGPGTRLLVL.